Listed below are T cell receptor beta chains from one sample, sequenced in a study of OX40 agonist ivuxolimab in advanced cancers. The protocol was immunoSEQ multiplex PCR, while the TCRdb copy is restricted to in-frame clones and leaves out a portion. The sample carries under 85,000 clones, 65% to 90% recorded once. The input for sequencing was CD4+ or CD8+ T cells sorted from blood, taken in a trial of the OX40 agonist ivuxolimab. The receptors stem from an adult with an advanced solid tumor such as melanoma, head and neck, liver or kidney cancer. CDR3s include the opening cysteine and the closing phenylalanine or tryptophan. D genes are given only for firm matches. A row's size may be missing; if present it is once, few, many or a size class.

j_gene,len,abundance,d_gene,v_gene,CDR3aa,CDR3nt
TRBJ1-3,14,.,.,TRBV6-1,CASSLLGSRNTIYF,TGTGCCAGCAGTTTACTCGGGAGCCGAAACACCATATATTTT
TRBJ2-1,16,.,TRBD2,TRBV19,CASSIEPSGSSYEQFF,TGTGCCAGTAGTATAGAGCCTAGCGGGAGTAGCTATGAGCAGTTCTTC
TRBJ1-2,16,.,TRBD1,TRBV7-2,CASSLAPQGADYGYTF,TGTGCCAGCAGCTTAGCCCCCCAGGGGGCTGACTATGGCTACACCTTC
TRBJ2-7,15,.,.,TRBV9,CASSVGRASSYEQYF,TGTGCCAGCAGCGTAGGACGGGCGAGCTCCTACGAGCAGTACTTC
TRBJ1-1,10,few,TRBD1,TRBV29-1,CSAGQGKAFF,TGCAGCGCGGGACAGGGGAAGGCTTTCTTT
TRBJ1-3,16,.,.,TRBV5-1,CASSYSDINSGNTIYF,TGCGCCAGCAGCTACTCAGACATTAACTCTGGAAACACCATATATTTT
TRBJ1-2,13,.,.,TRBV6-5,CASKLDGAGGYTF,TGTGCCAGCAAACTGGACGGCGCCGGGGGCTACACCTTC
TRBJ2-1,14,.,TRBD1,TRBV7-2,CASNDPGTGGTWFF,TGTGCCAGCAACGATCCCGGGACAGGGGGTACGTGGTTCTTC
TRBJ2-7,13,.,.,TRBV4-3,CASSQDRGAEQYF,TGCGCCAGCAGCCAAGATAGGGGCGCAGAGCAGTACTTC
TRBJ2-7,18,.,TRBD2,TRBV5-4,CASSQDLGLAGSSYEQYF,TGTGCCAGCAGCCAAGATTTAGGACTAGCGGGCTCATCCTACGAGCAGTACTTC